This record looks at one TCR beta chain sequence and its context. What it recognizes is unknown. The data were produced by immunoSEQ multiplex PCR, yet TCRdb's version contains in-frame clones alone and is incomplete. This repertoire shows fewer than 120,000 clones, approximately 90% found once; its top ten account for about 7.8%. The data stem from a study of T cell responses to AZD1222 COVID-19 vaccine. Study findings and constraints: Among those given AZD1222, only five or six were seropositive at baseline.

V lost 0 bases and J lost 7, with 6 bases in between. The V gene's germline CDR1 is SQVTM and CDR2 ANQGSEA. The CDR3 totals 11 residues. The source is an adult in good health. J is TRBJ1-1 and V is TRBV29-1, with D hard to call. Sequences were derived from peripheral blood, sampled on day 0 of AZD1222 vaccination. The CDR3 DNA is TGCAGCGTTGAAGATCCAGTTGAAGCTTTCTTT. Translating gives CSVEDPVEAFF. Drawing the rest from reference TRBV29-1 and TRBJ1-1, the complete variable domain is SAVISQKPSRDICQRGTSLTIQCQVDSQVTMMFWYRQQPGQSLTLIATANQGSEATYESGFVIDKFPISRPNLTFSTLTVSNMSPEDSSIYLCSVEDPVEAFFGQGTRLTVV.